A selection of T cell receptor beta chains follows, all from one sample in a study of blood T cell repertoires in COVID-19. Repertoires were generated with immunoSEQ multiplex PCR, while TCRdb's copy carries only in-frame clones and drops some. The table records some 150,000 clones, around 79% of them present only once. The sample consisted of peripheral blood. The source of these receptors is a woman aged 70-85 years with COVID-19, enrolled during active disease. CDR3s include the opening cysteine and the closing phenylalanine or tryptophan.

j_gene	v_gene	CDR3aa
TRBJ2-5	TRBV9	CASSVGAGGGETQYF
TRBJ2-4	TRBV28	CASSTPSGGVLAKNIQYF
TRBJ1-2	TRBV5-1	CASSQQGDYGYTF
TRBJ1-2	TRBV7-2	CASSLPVLRGYTF
TRBJ2-3	TRBV30	CAWSRGGQGNTDTQYF
TRBJ2-1	TRBV6-5	CASRPAGANNEQFF
TRBJ2-7	TRBV6-5	CASTNGQGREQYF
TRBJ1-6	TRBV7-2	CASSSQGGPLHF
TRBJ1-5	TRBV7-2	CASSFAVGAQHF
TRBJ2-4	TRBV19	CASRTGYIQYF
TRBJ1-2	TRBV7-2	CASSADSGMGGYTF
TRBJ2-3	TRBV25-1	CASSGGGTRDTQYF
TRBJ2-2	TRBV7-2	CASSLQGGRELFF
TRBJ2-7	TRBV5-1	CASSPGAGEQYF
TRBJ2-3	TRBV20-1	CSASLAGSTDTQYF
TRBJ2-1	TRBV27	CASSPRLAGGMNEQFF
TRBJ1-1	TRBV6-4	CASSEQGGTEAFF
TRBJ2-3	TRBV7-3	CASSLAGASRGTQYF
TRBJ1-1	TRBV18	CASSPNGPQMNTEAFF
TRBJ1-2	TRBV19	CASSIYGTHVYGYTF
TRBJ1-2	TRBV15	CATSREQGAVYGYTF
TRBJ1-2	TRBV6-5	CASSQKHGGGYTF
TRBJ2-3	TRBV4-1	CASSQGSSGGFDTQYF
TRBJ2-3	TRBV4-3	CASSLSYRGSHTDTQYF
TRBJ2-5	TRBV19	CASSIRGGRKETQYF
TRBJ1-1	TRBV6-6	CASSLRVNTEAFF
TRBJ1-2	TRBV3-1/TRBV3-2	CASSQRGTGGYTF
TRBJ1-6	TRBV6-2/TRBV6-3	CASSKTVLNNSPLHF
TRBJ1-3	TRBV2	CASSEDGAKYSGNTIYF
TRBJ1-2	TRBV10-3	CAISELTVANYGYTF
TRBJ1-2	TRBV20-1	CSGPPLNGYTF
TRBJ1-5	TRBV3-1/TRBV3-2	CASSLGQGEGKPQHF
TRBJ1-5	TRBV4-1	CASSQEITGRNQPQHF
TRBJ2-3	TRBV21-1	CASSKYGGQEEATDTQYF
TRBJ2-7	TRBV28	CASSRSYEQYF
TRBJ2-1	TRBV7-9	CASSLILGEQFF
TRBJ1-2	TRBV4-1	CASSQGTGGARSYTF
TRBJ2-1	TRBV2	CASSPGLAGAEEQFF
TRBJ2-4	TRBV20-1	CSASVGARQLAKNIQYF
TRBJ2-5	TRBV2	CASLQGTQETQYF
TRBJ1-1	TRBV6-6	CASSYSDRANTEAFF
TRBJ1-1	TRBV28	CASSSAFAIPRTEAFF